This TCR beta chain was captured by sequencing in a study of metastatic and nonmetastatic thyroid tumors (dated by TCRdb to 2018 to 2021). Background on the whole study: Repertoires from peripheral blood and from tumor or nodule tissue samples of malignant and benign thyroid patients were compared. Overall study outcomes, separate from this receptor: In both blood and tumor samples, malignant tumors were reported to have significantly higher TCR beta diversity than benign nodules.

No treatment had been received by any patient before thyroid surgery. Using T-cell receptor beta sequencing, the study looked back at clinical samples from patients collected from about 2011 to 2018. Libraries were made using PCR. Sequencing relied on an Illumina HiSeq 4000. The TCR beta-chain CDR3 region of each patient was profiled by high-throughput sequencing. As for the authors' bioinformatics: A classifier to discriminate distant-metastatic papillary thyroid cancer patients was built from CDR3 differences across clinicopathological groups. To measure repertoire diversity the researchers used the Shannon index, while the Morisita-Horn index served to gauge how similar the tumor and blood repertoires were. TCRdb's own reprocessing of the public reads used fastp at Q25 and MiXCR and kept productive beta chains. TCRdb, rather than the study authors, made the V and J calls. This sample holds under 30,000 clones; over 15% were observed only once. Jointly, the top ten make up roughly 6.1% of the sample.

Based on the germline V gene, the CDR1 and CDR2 sequences are SGDLS and YYNGEE. The cysteine opens and the phenylalanine closes a CDR3 of 14 amino acids. Only the CDR3 DNA stays, 42 bases, in frame from base 1. A distance of 9 bases separates the germline ends of V and J, which lose 0 bases and 4 bases respectively. In its sample, this clone was seen many times. Its target antigen remains unknown. Nothing much larger sits one base from this clone, and base qualities are not available. What was sequenced was blood. This receptor was identified in a male donor with papillary thyroid cancer or a benign thyroid nodule (not recorded which). Some clones in this sample may be carry-over from other donors' samples. The sequence is built from TRBV9 and TRBJ2-3; 5 matching bases give a weak D call of TRBD1. The DNA sequence is TGTGCCAGCAGCGTAGGTGCAGGGTCAGATACGCAGTATTTT. Its protein reads: CASSVGAGSDTQYF.